This TCR beta chain emerged from a study of T cell responses to AZD1222 COVID-19 vaccine. CDR1 SGHRS and CDR2 YFSETQ come from the germline V gene. J was trimmed by 8 bases and V by 0 bases; bases with no gene match: 5. CDR3 length: 14 amino acids. Generated by immunoSEQ multiplex PCR, the TCRdb table keeps only in-frame clones and is missing some. This repertoire shows approximately 120,000 clones, 85% to 90% found once; its top ten account for around 4.4%. This clone occurred once. Its target is not known. Study results and caveats: An increase in Spike-specific TCR breadth and depth was observed after two AZD1222 doses. Just a handful of people given AZD1222 tested seropositive at baseline. Dominant at 160-218 and 743-854, vaccine-associated CD4 TCRs also spanned spike.

The V and J genes are TRBV5-1 and TRBJ2-1, with 7 bases identical to TRBD2. Material: peripheral blood, obtained 28 days after the second AZD1222 dose. This sequence originates from an adult who received the AZD1222 COVID-19 vaccine. The CDR3 DNA is TGCGCCAGCAGCTTGGGGGAGGGCTTCGATGAGCAGTTCTTC. It encodes CASSLGEGFDEQFF.